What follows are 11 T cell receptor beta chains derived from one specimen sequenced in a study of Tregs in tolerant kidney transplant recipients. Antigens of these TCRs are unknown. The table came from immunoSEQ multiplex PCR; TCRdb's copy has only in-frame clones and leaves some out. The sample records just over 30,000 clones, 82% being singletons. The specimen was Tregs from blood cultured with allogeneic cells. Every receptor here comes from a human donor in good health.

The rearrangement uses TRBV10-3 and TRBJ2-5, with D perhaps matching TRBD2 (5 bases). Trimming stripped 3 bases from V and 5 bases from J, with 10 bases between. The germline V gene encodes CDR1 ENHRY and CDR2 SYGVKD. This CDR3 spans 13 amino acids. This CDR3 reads CAISEFEGETQYF. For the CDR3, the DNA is TGTGCCATCAGTGAATTCGAGGGTGAGACCCAGTACTTC.

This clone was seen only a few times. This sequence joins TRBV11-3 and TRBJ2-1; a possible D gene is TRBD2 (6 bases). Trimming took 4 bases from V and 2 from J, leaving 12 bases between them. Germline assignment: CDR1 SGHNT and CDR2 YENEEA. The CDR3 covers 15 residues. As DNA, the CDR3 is TGTGCCAGCAGCTCCGAGGAGCGGGCCTACAATGAGCAGTTCTTC. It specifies CASSSEERAYNEQFF. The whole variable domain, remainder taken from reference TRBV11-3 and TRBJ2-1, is EAGVVQSPRYKIIEKKQPVAFWCNPISGHNTLYWYLQNLGQGPELLIRYENEEAVDDSQLPKDRFSAERLKGVDSTLKIQPAELGDSAVYLCASSSEERAYNEQFFGPGTRLTVL.

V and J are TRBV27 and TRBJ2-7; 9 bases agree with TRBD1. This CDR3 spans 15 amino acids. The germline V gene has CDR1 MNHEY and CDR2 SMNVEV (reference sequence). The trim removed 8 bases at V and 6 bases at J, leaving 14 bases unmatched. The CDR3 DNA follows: TGTGCCAGCGCAGACCCGGGACAGGGTGCGTCCGAGCAGTACTTC. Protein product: CASADPGQGASEQYF.

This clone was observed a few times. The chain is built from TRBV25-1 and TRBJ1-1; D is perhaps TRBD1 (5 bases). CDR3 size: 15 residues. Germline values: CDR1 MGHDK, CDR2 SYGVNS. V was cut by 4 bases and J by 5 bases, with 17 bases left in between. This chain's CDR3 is CASSADSPGLTEAFF. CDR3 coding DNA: TGTGCCAGCAGTGCGGACTCTCCGGGACTTACTGAAGCTTTCTTT.

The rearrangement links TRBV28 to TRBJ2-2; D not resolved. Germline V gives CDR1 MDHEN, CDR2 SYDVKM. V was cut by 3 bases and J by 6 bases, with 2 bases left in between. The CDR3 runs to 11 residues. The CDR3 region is CASSLPGELFF. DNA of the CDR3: TGTGCCAGCAGTTTGCCCGGGGAGCTGTTTTTT.

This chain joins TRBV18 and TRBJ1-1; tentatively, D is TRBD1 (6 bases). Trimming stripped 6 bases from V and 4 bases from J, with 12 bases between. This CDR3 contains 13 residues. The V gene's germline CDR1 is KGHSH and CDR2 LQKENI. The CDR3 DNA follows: TGTGCCAGCTCCATGGGGGGGCCCACTGAAGCTTTCTTT. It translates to CASSMGGPTEAFF.

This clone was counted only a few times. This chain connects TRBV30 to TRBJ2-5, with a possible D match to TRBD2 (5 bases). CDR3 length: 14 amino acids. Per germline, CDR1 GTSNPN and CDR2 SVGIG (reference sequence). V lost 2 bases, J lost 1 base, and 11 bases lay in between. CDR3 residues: CAWSLGDIQETQYF. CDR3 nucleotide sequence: TGTGCCTGGAGTCTGGGAGATATCCAAGAGACCCAGTACTTC.

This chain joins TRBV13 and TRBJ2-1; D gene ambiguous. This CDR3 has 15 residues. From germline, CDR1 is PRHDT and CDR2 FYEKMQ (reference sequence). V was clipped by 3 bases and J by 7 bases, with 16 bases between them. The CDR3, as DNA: TGTGCCAGCAGCTTTAAAGTCCTAGGTCGGAATGAGCAGTTCTTC. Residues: CASSFKVLGRNEQFF.

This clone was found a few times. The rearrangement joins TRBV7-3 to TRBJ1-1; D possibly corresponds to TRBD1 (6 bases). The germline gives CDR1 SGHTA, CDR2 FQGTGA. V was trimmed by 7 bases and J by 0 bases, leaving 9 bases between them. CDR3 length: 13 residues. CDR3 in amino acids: CASKQGMNTEAFF. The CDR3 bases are TGTGCCAGCAAGCAGGGGATGAACACTGAAGCTTTCTTT.

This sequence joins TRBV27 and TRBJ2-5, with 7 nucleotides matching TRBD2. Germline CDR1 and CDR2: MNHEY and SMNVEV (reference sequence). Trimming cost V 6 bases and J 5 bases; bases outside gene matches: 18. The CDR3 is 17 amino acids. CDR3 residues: CASSPRFRTPGGETQYF. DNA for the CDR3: TGTGCCAGCAGCCCCCGATTTCGAACTCCCGGGGGGGAGACCCAGTACTTC.

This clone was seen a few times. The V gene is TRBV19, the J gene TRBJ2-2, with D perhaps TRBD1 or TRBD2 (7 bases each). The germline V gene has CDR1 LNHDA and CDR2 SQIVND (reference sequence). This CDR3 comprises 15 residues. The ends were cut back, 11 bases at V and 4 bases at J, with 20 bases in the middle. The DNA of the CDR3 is TGTGCCTCCAGTAAGCGGGGACAGACCACCGGGGAGCTGTTTTTT. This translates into CASSKRGQTTGELFF.